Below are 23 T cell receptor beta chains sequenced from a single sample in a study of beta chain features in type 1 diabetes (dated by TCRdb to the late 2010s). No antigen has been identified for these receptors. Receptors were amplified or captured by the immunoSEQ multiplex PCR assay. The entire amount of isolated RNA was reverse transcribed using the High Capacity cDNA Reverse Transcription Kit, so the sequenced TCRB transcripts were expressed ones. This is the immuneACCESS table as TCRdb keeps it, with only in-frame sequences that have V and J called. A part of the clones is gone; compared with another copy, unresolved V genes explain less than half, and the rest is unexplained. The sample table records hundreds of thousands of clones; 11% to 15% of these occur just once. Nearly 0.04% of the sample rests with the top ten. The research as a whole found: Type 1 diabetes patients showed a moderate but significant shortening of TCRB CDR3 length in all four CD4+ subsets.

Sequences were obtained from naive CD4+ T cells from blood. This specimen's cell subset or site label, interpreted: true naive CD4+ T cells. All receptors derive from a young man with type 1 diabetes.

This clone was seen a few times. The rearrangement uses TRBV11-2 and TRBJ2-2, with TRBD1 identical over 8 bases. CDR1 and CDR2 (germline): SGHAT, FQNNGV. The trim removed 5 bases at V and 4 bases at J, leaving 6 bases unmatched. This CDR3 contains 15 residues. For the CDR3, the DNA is TGTGCCAGCAGCCCGGACAGGGTAGGCACCGGGGAGCTGTTTTTT. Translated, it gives CASSPDRVGTGELFF.

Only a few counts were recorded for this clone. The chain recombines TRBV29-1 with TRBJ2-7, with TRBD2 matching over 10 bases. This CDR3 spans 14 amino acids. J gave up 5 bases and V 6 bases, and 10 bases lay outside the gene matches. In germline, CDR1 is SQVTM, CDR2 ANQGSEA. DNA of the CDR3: TGCAGCGTCGGCGGGTCTGGACTAGCGGACGAGCAGTACTTC. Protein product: CSVGGSGLADEQYF.

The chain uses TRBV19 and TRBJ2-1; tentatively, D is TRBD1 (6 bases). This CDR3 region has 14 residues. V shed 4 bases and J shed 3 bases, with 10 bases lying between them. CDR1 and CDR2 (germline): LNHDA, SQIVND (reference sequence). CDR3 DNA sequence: TGTGCCAGTAGTAGAGGGGACAACTACAATGAGCAGTTCTTC. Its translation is CASSRGDNYNEQFF.

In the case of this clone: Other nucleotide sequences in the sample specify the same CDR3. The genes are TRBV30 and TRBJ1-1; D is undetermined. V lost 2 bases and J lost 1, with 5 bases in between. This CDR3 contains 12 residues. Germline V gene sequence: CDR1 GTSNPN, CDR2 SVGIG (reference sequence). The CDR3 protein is CAWSRENTEAFF. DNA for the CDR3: TGTGCCTGGAGTAGGGAGAACACTGAAGCTTTCTTT.

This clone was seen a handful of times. DNA for the CDR3: TGTGCCAGCAGCTTGAGACAAGCCTCCTACAATGAGCAGTTCTTC. Residues: CASSLRQASYNEQFF. The V and J genes are TRBV2 and TRBJ2-1, with D uncertain. CDR1 and CDR2 (germline): SNHLY, FYNNEI. This CDR3 region has 15 residues. Trimming cost V 6 bases and J 0 bases, with 12 bases left between them.

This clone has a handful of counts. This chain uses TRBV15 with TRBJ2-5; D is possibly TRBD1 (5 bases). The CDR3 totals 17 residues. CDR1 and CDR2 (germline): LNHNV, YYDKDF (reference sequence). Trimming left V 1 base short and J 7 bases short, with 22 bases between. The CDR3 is CATSRVIRAQAPGTQYF. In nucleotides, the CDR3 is TGTGCCACCAGCAGAGTAATCAGGGCCCAAGCCCCGGGGACCCAGTACTTC.

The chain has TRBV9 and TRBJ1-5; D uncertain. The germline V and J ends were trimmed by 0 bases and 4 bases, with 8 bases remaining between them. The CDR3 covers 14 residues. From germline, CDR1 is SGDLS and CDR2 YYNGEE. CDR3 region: CASSVESTNQPQHF. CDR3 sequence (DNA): TGTGCCAGCAGCGTAGAATCAACTAATCAGCCCCAGCATTTT.

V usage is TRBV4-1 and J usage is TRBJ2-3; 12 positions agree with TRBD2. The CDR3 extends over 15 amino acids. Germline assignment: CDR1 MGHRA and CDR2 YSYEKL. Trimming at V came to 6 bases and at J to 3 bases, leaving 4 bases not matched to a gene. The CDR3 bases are TGCGCCAGCAGGACACTAGCGGGAGGTACAGATACGCAGTATTTT. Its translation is CASRTLAGGTDTQYF.

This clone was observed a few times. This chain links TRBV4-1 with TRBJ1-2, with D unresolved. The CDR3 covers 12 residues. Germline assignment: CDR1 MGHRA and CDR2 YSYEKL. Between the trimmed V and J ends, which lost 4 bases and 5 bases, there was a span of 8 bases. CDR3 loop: CASSPPGYGYTF. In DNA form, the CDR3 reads TGCGCCAGCAGCCCCCCGGGGTATGGCTACACCTTC.

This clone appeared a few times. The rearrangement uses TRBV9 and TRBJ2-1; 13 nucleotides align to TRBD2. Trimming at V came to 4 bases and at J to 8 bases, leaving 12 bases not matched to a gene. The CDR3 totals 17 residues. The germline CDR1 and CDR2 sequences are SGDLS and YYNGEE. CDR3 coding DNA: TGTGCCAGCAGCCTTGGGACTAGCGGGGACTCGGGGGATGAGCAGTTCTTC. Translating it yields CASSLGTSGDSGDEQFF.

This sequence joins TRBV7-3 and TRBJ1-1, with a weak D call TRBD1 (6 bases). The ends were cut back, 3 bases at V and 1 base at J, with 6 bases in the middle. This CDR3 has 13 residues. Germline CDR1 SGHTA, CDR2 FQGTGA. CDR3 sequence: CASSLTGNTEAFF. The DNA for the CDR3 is TGTGCCAGCAGCTTGACAGGGAACACTGAAGCTTTCTTT.

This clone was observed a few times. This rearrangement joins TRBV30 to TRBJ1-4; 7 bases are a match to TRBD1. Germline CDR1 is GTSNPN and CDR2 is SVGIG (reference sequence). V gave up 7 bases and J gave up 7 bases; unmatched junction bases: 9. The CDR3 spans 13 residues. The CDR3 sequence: CASKGADGEKLFF. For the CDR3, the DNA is TGTGCCTCCAAGGGGGCAGACGGTGAAAAACTGTTTTTT.

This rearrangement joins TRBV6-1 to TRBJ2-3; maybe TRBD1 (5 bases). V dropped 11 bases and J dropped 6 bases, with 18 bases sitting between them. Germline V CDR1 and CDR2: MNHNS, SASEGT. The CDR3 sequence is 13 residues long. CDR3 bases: TGTGCCGGGGCTAGGCAGGAGATGGATACGCAGTATTTT. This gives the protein CAGARQEMDTQYF.

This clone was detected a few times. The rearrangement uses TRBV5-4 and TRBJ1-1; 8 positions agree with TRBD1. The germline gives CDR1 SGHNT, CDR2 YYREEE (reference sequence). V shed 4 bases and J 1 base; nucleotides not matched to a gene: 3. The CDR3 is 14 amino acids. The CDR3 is CASSPGQANTEAFF. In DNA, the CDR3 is TGTGCCAGCAGCCCGGGACAGGCGAACACTGAAGCTTTCTTT.

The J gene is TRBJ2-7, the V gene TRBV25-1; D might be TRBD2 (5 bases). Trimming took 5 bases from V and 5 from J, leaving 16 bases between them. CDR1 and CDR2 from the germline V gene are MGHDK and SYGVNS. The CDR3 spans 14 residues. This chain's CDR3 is CASSIRSPGNEQYF. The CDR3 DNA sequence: TGTGCCAGCAGTATACGGTCCCCCGGGAACGAGCAGTACTTC.

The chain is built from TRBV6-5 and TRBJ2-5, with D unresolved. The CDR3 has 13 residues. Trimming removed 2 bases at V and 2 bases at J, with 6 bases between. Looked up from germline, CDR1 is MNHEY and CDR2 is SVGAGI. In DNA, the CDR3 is TGTGCCAGCAGTTACAGGCTTCAAGAGACCCAGTACTTC. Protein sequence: CASSYRLQETQYF.

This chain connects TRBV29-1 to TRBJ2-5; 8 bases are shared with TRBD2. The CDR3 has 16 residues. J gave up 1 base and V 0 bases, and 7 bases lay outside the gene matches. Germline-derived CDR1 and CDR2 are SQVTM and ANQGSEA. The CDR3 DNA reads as TGCAGCGTTGAAGATCGAGCGCGGGGGGCCCAAGAGACCCAGTACTTC. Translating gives CSVEDRARGAQETQYF.

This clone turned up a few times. In DNA form, the CDR3 reads TGTGCCAGTACCACAGGGGGCTACACCTTC. This codes for CASTTGGYTF. The genes are TRBV6-1 and TRBJ1-2, with D possibly being TRBD1 (6 bases). Germline loops: CDR1 MNHNS, CDR2 SASEGT. The CDR3 loop spans 10 amino acids. Between the trimmed V and J ends, which lost 9 bases and 8 bases, there was a span of 10 bases.

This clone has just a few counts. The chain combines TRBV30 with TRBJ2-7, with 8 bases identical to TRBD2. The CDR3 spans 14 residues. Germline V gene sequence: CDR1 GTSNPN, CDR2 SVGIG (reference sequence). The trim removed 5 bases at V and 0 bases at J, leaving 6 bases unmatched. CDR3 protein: CAWDPSGSSYEQYF. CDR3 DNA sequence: TGTGCCTGGGACCCCAGCGGGAGCTCCTACGAGCAGTACTTC. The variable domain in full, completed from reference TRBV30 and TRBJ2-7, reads SQTIHQWPATLVQPVGSPLSLECTVEGTSNPNLYWYRQAAGRGLQLLFYSVGIGQISSEVPQNLSASRPQDRQFILSSKKLLLSDSGFYLCAWDPSGSSYEQYFGPGTRLTVT.

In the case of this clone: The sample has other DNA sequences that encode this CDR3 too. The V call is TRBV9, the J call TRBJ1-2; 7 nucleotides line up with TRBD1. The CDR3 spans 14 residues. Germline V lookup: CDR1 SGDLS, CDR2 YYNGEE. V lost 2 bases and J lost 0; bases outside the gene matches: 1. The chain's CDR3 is CASSVGTANYGYTF. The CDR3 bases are TGTGCCAGCAGCGTGGGGACAGCTAACTATGGCTACACCTTC.

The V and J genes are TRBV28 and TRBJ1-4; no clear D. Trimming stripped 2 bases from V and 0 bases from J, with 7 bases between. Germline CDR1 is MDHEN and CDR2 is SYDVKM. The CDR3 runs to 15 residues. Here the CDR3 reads CASSLEGATNEKLFF. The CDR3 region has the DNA TGTGCCAGCAGTTTAGAGGGTGCAACTAATGAAAAACTGTTTTTT.

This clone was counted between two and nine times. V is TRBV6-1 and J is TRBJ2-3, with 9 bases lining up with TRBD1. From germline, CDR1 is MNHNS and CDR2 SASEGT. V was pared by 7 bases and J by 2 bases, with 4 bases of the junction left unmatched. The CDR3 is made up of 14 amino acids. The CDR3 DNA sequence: TGTGCCAGCATCCGGGACAGGGCCACAGATACGCAGTATTTT. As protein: CASIRDRATDTQYF.

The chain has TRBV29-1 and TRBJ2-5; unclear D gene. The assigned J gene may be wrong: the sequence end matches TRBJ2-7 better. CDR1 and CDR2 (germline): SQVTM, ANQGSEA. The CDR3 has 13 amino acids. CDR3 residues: CSVGRSGPYEQYF. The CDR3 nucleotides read TGCAGCGTTGGTCGGTCGGGCCCCTACGAGCAGTACTTC.